This T cell receptor (beta chain) appears in the sequencing data of a study of cytomegalovirus exposure and HLA in healthy donors. PCR primers comprised 60 Vbeta and 13 Jbeta primers. The assay was immunoSEQ multiplex PCR, and TCRdb's table has in-frame clones only and misses some. Of roughly 200,000 clones in the sample, around four fifths were seen once. The CDR3 is 12 amino acids. In germline, CDR1 is SGDLS, CDR2 YYNGEE. Trimming left V 7 bases short and J 5 bases short, with 10 bases between. The rearrangement joins TRBV9 to TRBJ2-1, with a tentative D call TRBD2 (5 bases). The specimen was PBMCs. The TCR comes from a middle-aged man in good health and CMV-seropositive. As DNA, the CDR3 is TGTGCCAGCGACCCCGGGAACAATGAGCAGTTCTTC. Amino acids: CASDPGNNEQFF.